The TCR beta chain under discussion was sequenced for a study of OX40 agonist ivuxolimab in advanced cancers. Study-wide background: Across the patients, intravenous ivuxolimab was delivered every 2 weeks at 0.01 to 10 mg/kg.

Study-wide results and caveats: Doses of 0.1 to 3.0 mg/kg were accompanied by clonal expansion of CD4+ and CD8+ blood T cells by week 6. CD8+ T cells averaged more expanded clones than CD4+.

With baseline, cycle 4 day 1, and cycle 7 day 1 as timepoints, blood was sampled. Notes on this clone: The antigen is not known.

Assay: immunoSEQ multiplex PCR; the TCRdb copy retains only in-frame clones and omits some. The data hold some 75,000 clones, with approximately 86% observed a single time. The CDR3 consists of 12 residues. V was cut by 4 bases and J by 5 bases, with 5 bases left in between. The germline gives CDR1 SGHVS, CDR2 FNYEAQ. This TCR came from an adult with an advanced solid tumor such as melanoma, head and neck, liver or kidney cancer. The sample consisted of CD4+ or CD8+ T cells sorted from blood, taken in a trial of the OX40 agonist ivuxolimab. The chain couples TRBV7-6 to TRBJ2-2, with D uncertain. The CDR3 sequence: CASSSFTGELFF. Written as DNA, the CDR3 is TGTGCCAGCAGCTCCTTTACCGGGGAGCTGTTTTTT.